This T cell receptor (beta chain) emerged from a study of cytomegalovirus exposure and HLA in healthy donors. Study information: It was reported in a later analysis that the 120 validation repertoires used the same platform as the 650 to 800 first-cohort repertoires.

These donors were members of the roughly 120-subject validation cohort, a group separate from the approximately 680-subject first cohort. Assay used: immunoSEQ multiplex PCR; TCRdb lists only in-frame clones, some missing. This sample has tens of thousands of clones; 91% occur once, and the top ten carry around 2.2%. This CDR3 has 12 residues. Germline-derived CDR1 and CDR2 are MNHEY and SMNVEV (reference sequence). The germline V and J ends were trimmed by 9 bases and 7 bases, with 16 bases remaining between them. In the case of this clone: The target antigen is unknown.

General study results and limits: In the 130 or so validation repertoires, a later analysis found that first-cohort TCR clusters tended to co-occur.

The receptor's source is a woman aged 30 to 39 in good health and CMV-seronegative. The chain is built from TRBV27 and TRBJ2-7; weak D call: TRBD2 (5 bases). The sequencing sample was made of PBMCs. CDR3 region: CASLAPTGEQYF. Here the CDR3 DNA reads TGTGCCAGTCTGGCACCGACGGGGGAGCAGTACTTC.